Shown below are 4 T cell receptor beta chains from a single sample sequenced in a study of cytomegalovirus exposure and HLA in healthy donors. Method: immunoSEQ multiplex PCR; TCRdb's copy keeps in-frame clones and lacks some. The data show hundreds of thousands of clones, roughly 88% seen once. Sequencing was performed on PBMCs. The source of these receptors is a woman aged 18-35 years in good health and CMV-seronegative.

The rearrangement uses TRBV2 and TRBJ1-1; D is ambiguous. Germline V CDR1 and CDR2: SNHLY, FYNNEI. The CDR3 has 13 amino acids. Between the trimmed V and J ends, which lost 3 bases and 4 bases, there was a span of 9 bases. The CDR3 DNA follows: TGTGCCAGCAGTGAGCACCCCGGCACTGAAGCTTTCTTT. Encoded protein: CASSEHPGTEAFF.

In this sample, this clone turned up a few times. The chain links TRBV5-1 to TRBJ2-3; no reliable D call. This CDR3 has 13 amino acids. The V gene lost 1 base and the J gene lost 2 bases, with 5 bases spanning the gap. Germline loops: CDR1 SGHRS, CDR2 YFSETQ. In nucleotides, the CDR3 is TGCGCCAGCAGCTTGCAGGTCACAGATACGCAGTATTTT. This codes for CASSLQVTDTQYF.

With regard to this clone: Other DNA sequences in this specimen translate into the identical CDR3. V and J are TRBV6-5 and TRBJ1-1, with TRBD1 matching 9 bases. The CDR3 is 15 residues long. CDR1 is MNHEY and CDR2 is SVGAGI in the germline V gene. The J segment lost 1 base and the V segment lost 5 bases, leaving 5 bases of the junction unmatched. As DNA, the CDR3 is TGTGCCAGCAGTCCTACGACAGGGGGGAACACTGAAGCTTTCTTT. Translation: CASSPTTGGNTEAFF.

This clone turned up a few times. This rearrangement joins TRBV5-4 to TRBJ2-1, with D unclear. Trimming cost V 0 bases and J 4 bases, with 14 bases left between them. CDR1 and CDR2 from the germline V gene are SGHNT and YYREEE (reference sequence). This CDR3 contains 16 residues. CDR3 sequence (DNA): TGTGCCAGCAGCTTGGACCCCCCGCGCACGTACAATGAGCAGTTCTTC. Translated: CASSLDPPRTYNEQFF.